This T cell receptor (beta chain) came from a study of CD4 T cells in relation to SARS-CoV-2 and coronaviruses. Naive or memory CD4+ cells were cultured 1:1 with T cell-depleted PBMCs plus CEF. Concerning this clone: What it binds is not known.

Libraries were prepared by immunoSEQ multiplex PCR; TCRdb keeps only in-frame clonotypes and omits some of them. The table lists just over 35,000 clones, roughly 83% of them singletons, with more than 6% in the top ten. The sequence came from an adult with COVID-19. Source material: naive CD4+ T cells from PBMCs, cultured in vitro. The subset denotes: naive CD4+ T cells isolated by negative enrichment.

CDR3 sequence reads: CASSSWTGAPYGYTF. The CDR3 region has the DNA TGTGCCAGCAGTTCCTGGACAGGGGCCCCCTATGGCTACACCTTC. V is TRBV27 and J is TRBJ1-2; TRBD1 agrees at 9 bases. The CDR3 extends over 15 amino acids. Per germline, CDR1 MNHEY and CDR2 SMNVEV (reference sequence). Germline trimming cut 4 bases from V and 4 bases from J; bases unmatched to any gene: 7.